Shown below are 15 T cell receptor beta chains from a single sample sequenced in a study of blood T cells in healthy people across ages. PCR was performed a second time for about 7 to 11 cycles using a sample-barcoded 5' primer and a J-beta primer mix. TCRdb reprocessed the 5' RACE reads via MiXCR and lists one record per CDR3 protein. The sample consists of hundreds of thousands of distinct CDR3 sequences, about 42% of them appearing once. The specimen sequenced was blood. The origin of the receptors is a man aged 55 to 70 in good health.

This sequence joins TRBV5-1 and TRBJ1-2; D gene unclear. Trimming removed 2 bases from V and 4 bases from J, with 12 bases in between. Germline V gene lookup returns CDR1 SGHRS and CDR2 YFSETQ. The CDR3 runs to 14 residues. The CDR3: CASSFWIFLYGYTF. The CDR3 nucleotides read TGCGCCAGCAGCTTCTGGATTTTCCTCTATGGCTACACCTTC.

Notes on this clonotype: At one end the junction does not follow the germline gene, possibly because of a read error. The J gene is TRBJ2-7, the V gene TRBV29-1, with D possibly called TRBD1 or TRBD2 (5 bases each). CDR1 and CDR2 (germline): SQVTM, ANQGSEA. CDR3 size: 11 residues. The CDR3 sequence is CSALGPYGQYF. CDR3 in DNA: TGCAGCGCCTTGGGACCCTACGGGCAGTACTTC.

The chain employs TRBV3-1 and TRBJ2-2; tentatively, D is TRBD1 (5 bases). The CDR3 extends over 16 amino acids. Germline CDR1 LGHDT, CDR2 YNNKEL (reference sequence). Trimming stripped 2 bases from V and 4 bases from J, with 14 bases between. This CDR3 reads CASSQRGSRGTGELFF. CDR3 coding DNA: TGTGCCAGCAGCCAAAGGGGTAGTCGCGGCACCGGGGAGCTGTTTTTT.

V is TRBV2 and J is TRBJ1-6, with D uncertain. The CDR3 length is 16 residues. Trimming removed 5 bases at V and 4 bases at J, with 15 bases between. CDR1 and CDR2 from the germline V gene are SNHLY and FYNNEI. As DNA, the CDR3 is TGTGCCAGCAGTCCTGACCTCAGTATTTATAATTCACCCCTCCACTTT. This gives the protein CASSPDLSIYNSPLHF. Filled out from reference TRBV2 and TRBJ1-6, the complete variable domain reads EPEVTQTPSHQVTQMGQEVILRCVPISNHLYFYWYRQILGQKVEFLVSFYNNEISEKSEIFDDQFSVERPDGSNFTLKIRSTKLEDSAMYFCASSPDLSIYNSPLHFGNGTRLTVT.

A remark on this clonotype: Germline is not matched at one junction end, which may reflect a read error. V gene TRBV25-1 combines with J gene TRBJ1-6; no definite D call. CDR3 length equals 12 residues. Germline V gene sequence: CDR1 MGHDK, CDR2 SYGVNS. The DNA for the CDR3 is TGTACCAGCGAAGGGTTCACTTCACCCCTCCACTTT. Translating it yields CTSEGFTSPLHF.

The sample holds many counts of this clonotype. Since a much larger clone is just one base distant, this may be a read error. CDR3 loop: CASGGTGPYNEQYF. The CDR3 DNA is TGTGCCAGCGGGGGGACTGGCCCCTACAATGAGCAGTACTTC. V gene TRBV6-5 combines with J gene TRBJ2-1; maybe TRBD2 (6 bases). The assigned J gene may be wrong: the sequence end matches TRBJ2-7 better. The CDR3 is 14 amino acids. Germline lookup yields CDR1 MNHEY and CDR2 SVGAGI.

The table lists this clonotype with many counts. DNA of the CDR3: TGTGCCAGCAGTTTATCGGGGAGGTCCAGCACAGATACGCAGTATTTT. Translation gives CASSLSGRSSTDTQYF. The chain joins TRBV28 to TRBJ2-3; D may be TRBD2 (6 bases). This CDR3 is built from 16 residues. Trimming pared 1 base from V and 0 bases from J, leaving 11 bases between. Germline assignment: CDR1 MDHEN and CDR2 SYDVKM.

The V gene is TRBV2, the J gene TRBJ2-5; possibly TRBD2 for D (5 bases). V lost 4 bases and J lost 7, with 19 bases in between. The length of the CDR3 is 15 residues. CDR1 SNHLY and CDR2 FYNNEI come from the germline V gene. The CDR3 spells CASSGESGGMGTQYF. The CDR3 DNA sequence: TGTGCCAGCAGTGGGGAGTCAGGAGGAATGGGGACCCAGTACTTC.

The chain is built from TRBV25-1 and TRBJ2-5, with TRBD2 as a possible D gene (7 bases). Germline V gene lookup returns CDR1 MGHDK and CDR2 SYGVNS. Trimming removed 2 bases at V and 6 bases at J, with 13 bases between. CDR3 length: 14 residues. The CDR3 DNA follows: TGTGCCAGCAGTGAAGGGGGGGGGGCGCAGACCCAGTACTTC. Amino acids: CASSEGGGAQTQYF.

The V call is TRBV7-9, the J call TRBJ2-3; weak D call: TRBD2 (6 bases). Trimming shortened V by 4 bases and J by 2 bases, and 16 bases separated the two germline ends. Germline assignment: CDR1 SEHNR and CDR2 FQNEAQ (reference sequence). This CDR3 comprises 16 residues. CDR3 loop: CASSSRDLDLTDTQYF. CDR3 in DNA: TGTGCCAGCAGCTCCCGGGACTTAGACCTCACAGATACGCAGTATTTT.

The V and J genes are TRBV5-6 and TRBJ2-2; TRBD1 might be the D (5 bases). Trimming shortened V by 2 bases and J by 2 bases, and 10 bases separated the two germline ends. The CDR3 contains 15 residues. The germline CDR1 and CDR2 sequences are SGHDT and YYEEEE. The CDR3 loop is CASSLGVSNTGELFF. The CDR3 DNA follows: TGTGCCAGCAGCTTAGGGGTCAGCAACACCGGGGAGCTGTTTTTT.

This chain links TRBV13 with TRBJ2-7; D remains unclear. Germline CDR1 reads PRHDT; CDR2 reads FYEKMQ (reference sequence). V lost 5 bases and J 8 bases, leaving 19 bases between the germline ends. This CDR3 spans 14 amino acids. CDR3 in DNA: TGTGCCAGCAGCCGAAGGTTTCTAGTTTACCAGCAGTACTTC. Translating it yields CASSRRFLVYQQYF.

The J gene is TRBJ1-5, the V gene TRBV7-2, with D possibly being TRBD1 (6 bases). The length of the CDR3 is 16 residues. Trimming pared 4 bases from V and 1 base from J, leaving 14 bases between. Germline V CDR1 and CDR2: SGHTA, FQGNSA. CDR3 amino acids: CASSSLGGLSNQPQHF. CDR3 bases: TGTGCCAGCAGCTCCCTCGGGGGGCTGAGCAATCAGCCCCAGCATTTT.

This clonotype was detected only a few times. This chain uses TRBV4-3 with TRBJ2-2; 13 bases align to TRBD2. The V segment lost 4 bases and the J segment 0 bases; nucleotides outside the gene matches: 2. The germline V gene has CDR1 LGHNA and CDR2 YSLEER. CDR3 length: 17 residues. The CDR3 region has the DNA TGCGCCAGCAGCCCAGGACTAGCGGGGGCGAACACCGGGGAGCTGTTTTTT. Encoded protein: CASSPGLAGANTGELFF.

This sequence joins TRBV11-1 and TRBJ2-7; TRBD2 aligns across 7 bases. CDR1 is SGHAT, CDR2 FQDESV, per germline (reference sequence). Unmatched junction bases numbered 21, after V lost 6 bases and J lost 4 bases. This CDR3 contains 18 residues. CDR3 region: CASSEERGPSLRGYEQYF. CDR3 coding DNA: TGTGCCAGCAGTGAGGAGCGGGGACCTTCTTTACGCGGGTACGAGCAGTACTTC.